This record looks at one T cell receptor (beta chain) sequence and its context. The data originate from a study of blood T cell repertoires in COVID-19. The CDR3 has 15 residues. Germline loops: CDR1 MNHEY, CDR2 SMNVEV (reference sequence). Trimming stripped 0 bases from V and 3 bases from J, with 12 bases between. The data were produced by immunoSEQ multiplex PCR, yet TCRdb's version contains in-frame clones alone and is incomplete. The sample comprises about 140,000 clones, approximately 81% of which are singletons, and more than 6.5% rests with the top ten. The sample comprised peripheral blood. The chain has TRBV27 and TRBJ2-7, with a possible D match to TRBD1 (5 bases). The receptor was derived from a human donor in a cohort sampled during active COVID-19. The CDR3 sequence: CASSLSVRASYEQYF. CDR3 DNA sequence: TGTGCCAGCAGTTTATCTGTCAGGGCGAGCTACGAGCAGTACTTC.